This paragraph covers one T cell receptor beta chain sequence. This sample is part of a study of CD8+ T cells in alopecia areata. About the research overall: Oral tofacitinib, 5 to 10 mg twice daily, was given in an open-label trial.

Once RNA had been extracted, it was reverse transcribed into cDNA to act as the sequencing template. Here immunoSEQ multiplex PCR was the method, and the copy in TCRdb shows in-frame clones only, minus some. The table has some 51,000 clones, about 96% seen once. The sequences come from CD8+ T cells sorted from blood, collected at week 0. The sequence was obtained from a human donor with alopecia areata.

CDR3 coding DNA: TGTGCCAGCAGTACCTCAGGGGAATCCTACGAGCAGTACTTC. It yields the protein CASSTSGESYEQYF. V and J are TRBV9 and TRBJ2-7, with D maybe TRBD1 (6 bases). Germline V gives CDR1 SGDLS, CDR2 YYNGEE. Trimming took 5 bases from V and 1 from J, leaving 13 bases between them. The CDR3 spans 14 residues.